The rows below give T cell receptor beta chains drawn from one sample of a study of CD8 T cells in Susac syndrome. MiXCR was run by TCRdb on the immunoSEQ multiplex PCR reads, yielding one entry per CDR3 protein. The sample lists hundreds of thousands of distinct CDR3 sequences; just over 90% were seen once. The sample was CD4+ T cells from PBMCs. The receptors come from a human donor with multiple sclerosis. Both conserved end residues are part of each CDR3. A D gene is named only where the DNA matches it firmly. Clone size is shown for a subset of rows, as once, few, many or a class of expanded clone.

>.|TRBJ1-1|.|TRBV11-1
CASSLDAGTTEAFF
TGTGCCAGCAGCTTAGACGCCGGGACCACTGAAGCTTTCTTT
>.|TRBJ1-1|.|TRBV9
CASSPPGRGVDTEAFF
TGTGCCAGCAGCCCCCCTGGGAGGGGAGTGGACACTGAAGCTTTCTTT
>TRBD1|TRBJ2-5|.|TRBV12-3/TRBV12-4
CASRKTGTETQYF
TGTGCCAGCAGGAAGACAGGGACAGAGACCCAGTACTTC
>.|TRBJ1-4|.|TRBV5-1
CASSLAGGEKLFF
TGCGCCAGCAGCTTGGCCGGCGGTGAAAAACTGTTTTTT
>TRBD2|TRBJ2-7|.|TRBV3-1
CASSRTSGYEQYF
TGTGCCAGCAGCCGAACTAGCGGCTACGAGCAGTACTTC
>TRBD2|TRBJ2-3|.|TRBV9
CASSVVAGVGDTQYF
TGTGCCAGCAGCGTGGTAGCGGGGGTGGGGGATACGCAGTATTTT
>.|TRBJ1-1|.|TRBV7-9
CASSLQPLNTEAFF
TGTGCCAGCAGCTTACAACCATTGAACACTGAAGCTTTCTTT
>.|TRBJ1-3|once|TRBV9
CASSVGFGNTIYF
TGTGCCAGCAGCGTAGGCTTCGGAAACACCATATATTTT
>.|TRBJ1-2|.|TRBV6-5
CASSPRTEDYGYTF
TGTGCCAGCAGTCCTAGGACAGAGGACTATGGCTACACCTTC
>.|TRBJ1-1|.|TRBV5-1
CASSFRGPGTGMNTEAFF
TGCGCCAGCAGCTTCCGCGGACCGGGAACGGGGATGAACACTGAAGCTTTCTTT
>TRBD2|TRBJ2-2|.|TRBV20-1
CSAPGTTNTGELFF
TGCAGTGCTCCCGGGACTACGAACACCGGGGAGCTGTTTTTT
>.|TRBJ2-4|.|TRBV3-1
CASSLLEGAKNIQYF
TGTGCCAGCAGCCTCCTCGAGGGAGCCAAAAACATTCAGTACTTC
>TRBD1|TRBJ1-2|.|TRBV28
CASSVQGAMGNYGYTF
TGTGCCAGCAGTGTCCAGGGGGCAATGGGTAACTATGGCTACACCTTC
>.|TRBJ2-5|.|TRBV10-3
CAIRDPNAETQYF
TGTGCCATCAGAGACCCGAACGCAGAGACCCAGTACTTC
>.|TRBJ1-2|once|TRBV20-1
CSGTGTNYGYTF
TGCAGTGGAACAGGAACTAACTATGGCTACACCTTC
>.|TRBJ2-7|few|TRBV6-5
CASSLDRFPYEQYF
TGTGCCAGCAGCCTAGACAGGTTTCCCTACGAGCAGTACTTC
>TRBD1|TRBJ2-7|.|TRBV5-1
CASSLTQGPYEQYF
TGCGCCAGCAGCCTAACACAGGGGCCCTACGAGCAGTACTTC
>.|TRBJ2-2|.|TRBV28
CASRATGTPGGELFF
TGTGCCAGCAGGGCCACCGGGACCCCAGGCGGGGAGCTGTTTTTT
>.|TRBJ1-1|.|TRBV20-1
CSARHSFNTEAFF
TGCAGTGCTAGGCACAGTTTCAACACTGAAGCTTTCTTT
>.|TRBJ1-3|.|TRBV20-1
CSALLDRAGNTIYF
TGCAGTGCTCTCCTGGACAGAGCTGGAAACACCATATATTTT
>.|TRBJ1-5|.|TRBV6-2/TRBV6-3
CASSSLRTGNQPQHF
TGTGCCAGCAGTTCTCTGAGGACTGGCAATCAGCCCCAGCATTTT
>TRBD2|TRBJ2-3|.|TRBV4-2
CASKGGRADTQYF
TGTGCCAGCAAGGGCGGGAGGGCGGATACGCAGTATTTT
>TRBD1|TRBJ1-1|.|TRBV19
CAIKDRAGTEAFF
TGTGCCATCAAAGACAGGGCAGGCACTGAAGCTTTCTTT
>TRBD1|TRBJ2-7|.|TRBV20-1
CSAPGDRSYEQYF
TGCAGTGCTCCAGGGGACAGATCCTACGAGCAGTACTTC
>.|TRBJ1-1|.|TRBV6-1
CASRDRRVNTEAFF
TGTGCCAGCAGGGACCGGAGGGTGAACACTGAAGCTTTCTTT
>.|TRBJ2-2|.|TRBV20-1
CSARGNTGELFF
TGCAGTGCTAGGGGGAACACCGGGGAGCTGTTTTTT
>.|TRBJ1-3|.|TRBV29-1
CSVDGGNTIYF
TGCAGCGTTGATGGCGGAAACACCATATATTTT
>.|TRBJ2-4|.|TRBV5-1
CASSGEVAQSKNIQYF
TGCGCCAGCAGCGGGGAGGTAGCCCAAAGCAAAAACATTCAGTACTTC
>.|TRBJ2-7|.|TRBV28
CASRIPGRGEQYF
TGTGCCAGCAGGATCCCGGGCCGCGGCGAGCAGTACTTC
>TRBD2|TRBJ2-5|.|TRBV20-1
CSASLLAQETQYF
TGCAGTGCTAGCCTACTAGCGCAAGAGACCCAGTACTTC
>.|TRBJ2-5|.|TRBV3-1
CASSQNTVHVETQYF
TGTGCCAGCAGCCAGAATACGGTCCATGTGGAGACCCAGTACTTC
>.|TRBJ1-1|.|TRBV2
CASGGTGTEAFF
TGTGCCAGCGGGGGCACTGGCACTGAAGCTTTCTTT
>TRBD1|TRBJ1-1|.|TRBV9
CASSVGLGTGLNTEAFF
TGTGCCAGCAGCGTAGGTCTTGGGACAGGGCTGAACACTGAAGCTTTCTTT
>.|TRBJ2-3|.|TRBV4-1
CASRRSGRGDTQYF
TGCGCCAGCAGACGGAGCGGGCGAGGAGATACGCAGTATTTT
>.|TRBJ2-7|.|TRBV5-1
CASSFADANSEQYF
TGCGCCAGCAGCTTCGCAGACGCTAACTCCGAGCAGTACTTC
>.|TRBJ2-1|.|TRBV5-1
CASSDYLTTYNEQFF
TGCGCCAGCAGCGATTACCTGACGACCTACAATGAGCAGTTCTTC
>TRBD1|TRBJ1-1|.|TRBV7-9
CASSLAQQGYTEAFF
TGTGCCAGCAGCTTAGCCCAACAGGGGTACACTGAAGCTTTCTTT
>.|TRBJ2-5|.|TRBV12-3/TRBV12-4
CASSLTSAGPEETQYF
TGTGCCAGCAGTTTAACGTCTGCAGGCCCGGAAGAGACCCAGTACTTC
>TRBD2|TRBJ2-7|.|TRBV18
CASSRVAGGLPSSSYEQYF
TGTGCCAGCTCACGGGTAGCGGGGGGTTTACCCTCTAGCTCCTACGAGCAGTACTTC
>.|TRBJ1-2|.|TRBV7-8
CASSPPYTF
TGTGCCAGCAGCCCACCCTACACCTTC
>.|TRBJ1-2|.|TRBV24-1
CATSGSAGAWSGYTF
TGTGCCACCAGTGGGTCCGCGGGGGCGTGGAGTGGCTACACCTTC
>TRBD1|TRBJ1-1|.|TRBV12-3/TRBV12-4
CASSPTGGHLTNTEAFF
TGTGCCAGCAGTCCCACAGGGGGCCATCTAACGAACACTGAAGCTTTCTTT